The 9 T cell receptor beta chains below were found in one sample sequenced in a study of cytomegalovirus exposure and HLA in healthy donors. The PCR ran on 60 Vbeta and 13 Jbeta primers. TCRdb keeps only in-frame clones here, not all; method: immunoSEQ multiplex PCR. The table has 85,000 to 95,000 clones, roughly three fifths seen once. Specimen: PBMCs. The receptors come from a woman in her 30s in good health and CMV-seronegative.

The chain has TRBV12-5 and TRBJ2-7, with a weak D call TRBD2 (6 bases). The CDR3 is 14 amino acids. Trimming removed 9 bases from V and 2 bases from J, with 17 bases in between. Germline V lookup: CDR1 LGHNT, CDR2 FRNRAP. The CDR3 loop reads CARVPASEAYEQYF. Here the CDR3 DNA reads TGTGCTAGGGTCCCGGCTAGCGAGGCCTACGAGCAGTACTTC.

V is TRBV19 and J is TRBJ2-5, with TRBD2 identical over 11 bases. The CDR3 spans 15 residues. Germline V lookup: CDR1 LNHDA, CDR2 SQIVND (reference sequence). V shed 4 bases and J 1 base; nucleotides not matched to a gene: 2. CDR3: CASSTGTSGQETQYF. CDR3 in DNA: TGTGCCAGTAGTACCGGGACTAGCGGCCAAGAGACCCAGTACTTC. Together with reference TRBV19 and TRBJ2-5, the CDR3 gives the full variable domain: DGGITQSPKYLFRKEGQNVTLSCEQNLNHDAMYWYRQDPGQGLRLIYYSQIVNDFQKGDIAEGYSVSREKKESFPLTVTSAQKNPTAFYLCASSTGTSGQETQYFGPGTRLLVL.

Only a few counts were recorded for this clone. The chain uses TRBV18 and TRBJ1-1; D unresolved. The CDR3 is 13 amino acids. The germline V gene encodes CDR1 KGHSH and CDR2 LQKENI. V dropped 6 bases and J dropped 2 bases, with 10 bases sitting between them. The CDR3 reads CASSRVGNTEAFF. The DNA for the CDR3 is TGTGCCAGCTCGAGGGTCGGAAACACTGAAGCTTTCTTT. Full variable domain (outside the CDR3, taken from reference TRBV18 and TRBJ1-1): NAGVMQNPRHLVRRRGQEARLRCSPMKGHSHVYWYRQLPEEGLKFMVYLQKENIIDESGMPKERFSAEFPKEGPSILRIQQVVRGDSAAYFCASSRVGNTEAFFGQGTRLTVV.

The chain combines TRBV7-2 with TRBJ2-1, with 12 bases lining up with TRBD2. The CDR3 is 15 amino acids. The germline V gene encodes CDR1 SGHTA and CDR2 FQGNSA. V lost 6 bases and J lost 8; bases outside the gene matches: 8. CDR3 sequence reads: CASRSTSGSRDEQFF. For the CDR3, the DNA is TGTGCCAGCAGATCGACTAGCGGGAGCAGGGATGAGCAGTTCTTC.

The table lists this clone with a few counts. The V call is TRBV28, the J call TRBJ1-3, with D possibly TRBD1 on 6 matching bases. The CDR3 is made up of 16 amino acids. Trimming removed 5 bases at V and 0 bases at J, with 14 bases between. Germline CDR1 is MDHEN and CDR2 is SYDVKM. CDR3 sequence (DNA): TGTGCCAGCAGTCCACGGACAGACTACTCTGGAAACACCATATATTTT. It codes for CASSPRTDYSGNTIYF.

This chain uses TRBV30 with TRBJ1-5; 10 bases map to TRBD1. The CDR3 has 15 residues. The V gene end was trimmed by 2 bases and the J gene end by 5 bases; junction bases not matched to a gene: 6. Germline V gene data show CDR1 as GTSNPN and CDR2 as SVGIG (reference sequence). The CDR3 here is CAWSPRDRGYQPQHF. Here the CDR3 DNA reads TGTGCCTGGAGTCCAAGGGACAGGGGCTATCAGCCCCAGCATTTT.

This clone occurred a few times. This chain joins TRBV10-3 and TRBJ2-2; a weak D match, TRBD1 (6 bases). The germline CDR1 and CDR2 sequences are ENHRY and SYGVKD. The CDR3 length is 13 residues. V shed 7 bases and J shed 4 bases, with 10 bases lying between them. The CDR3 loop reads CAINKGVTGELFF. Written as DNA, the CDR3 is TGTGCCATCAATAAGGGGGTCACCGGGGAGCTGTTTTTT.

This chain uses TRBV7-2 with TRBJ2-3, with D uncertain. CDR1 and CDR2 (germline): SGHTA, FQGNSA. The CDR3 covers 14 residues. V lost 5 bases, J lost 2 bases, and 11 bases lay in between. The CDR3 DNA reads as TGTGCCAGCAGCCTAAGCACCTACACAGATACGCAGTATTTT. It specifies CASSLSTYTDTQYF.

The J gene is TRBJ2-2, the V gene TRBV5-4; a weak D match, TRBD2 (6 bases). The CDR3 covers 15 residues. The germline V gene encodes CDR1 SGHNT and CDR2 YYREEE (reference sequence). V lost 2 bases and J 0 bases, leaving 8 bases between the germline ends. CDR3 sequence reads: CASSLAGPNTGELFF. The CDR3 DNA sequence: TGTGCCAGCAGCTTAGCGGGCCCGAACACCGGGGAGCTGTTTTTT.